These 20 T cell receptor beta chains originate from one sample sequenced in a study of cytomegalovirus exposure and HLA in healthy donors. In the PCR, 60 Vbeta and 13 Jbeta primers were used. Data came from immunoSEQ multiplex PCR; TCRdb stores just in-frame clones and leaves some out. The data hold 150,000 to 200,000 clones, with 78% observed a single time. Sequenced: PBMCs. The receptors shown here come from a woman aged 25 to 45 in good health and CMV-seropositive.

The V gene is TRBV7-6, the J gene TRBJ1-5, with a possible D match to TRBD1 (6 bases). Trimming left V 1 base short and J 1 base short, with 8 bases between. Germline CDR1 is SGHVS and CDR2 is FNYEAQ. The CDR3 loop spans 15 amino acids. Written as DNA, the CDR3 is TGTGCCAGCAGCTTAGGAACAGGGAGCAATCAGCCCCAGCATTTT. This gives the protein CASSLGTGSNQPQHF.

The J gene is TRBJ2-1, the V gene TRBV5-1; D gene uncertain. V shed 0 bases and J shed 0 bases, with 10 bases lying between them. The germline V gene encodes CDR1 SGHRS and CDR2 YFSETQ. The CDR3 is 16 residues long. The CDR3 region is CASSLGTLSSYNEQFF. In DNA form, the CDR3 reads TGCGCCAGCAGCTTGGGTACTCTGAGCTCCTACAATGAGCAGTTCTTC.

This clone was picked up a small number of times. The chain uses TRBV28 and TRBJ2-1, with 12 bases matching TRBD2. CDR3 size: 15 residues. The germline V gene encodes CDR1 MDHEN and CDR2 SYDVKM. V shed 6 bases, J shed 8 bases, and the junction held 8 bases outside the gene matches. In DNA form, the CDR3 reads TGTGCCAGCAGCTCGCCTAGCGGGAGGGCCTATGAGCAGTTCTTC. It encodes CASSSPSGRAYEQFF.

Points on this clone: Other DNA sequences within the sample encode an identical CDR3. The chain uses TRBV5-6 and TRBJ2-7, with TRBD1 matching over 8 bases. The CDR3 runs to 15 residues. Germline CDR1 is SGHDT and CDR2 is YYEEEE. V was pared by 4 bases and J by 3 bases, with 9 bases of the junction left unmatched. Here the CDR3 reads CASSHPTDRDYEQYF. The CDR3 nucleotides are TGTGCCAGCAGCCATCCGACGGACAGGGACTACGAGCAGTACTTC.

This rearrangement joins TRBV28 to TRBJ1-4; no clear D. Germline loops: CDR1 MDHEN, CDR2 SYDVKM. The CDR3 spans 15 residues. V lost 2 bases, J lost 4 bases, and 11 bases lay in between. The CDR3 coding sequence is TGTGCCAGCAGTTTAACTCTAAGCATTAATGAAAAACTGTTTTTT. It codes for CASSLTLSINEKLFF.

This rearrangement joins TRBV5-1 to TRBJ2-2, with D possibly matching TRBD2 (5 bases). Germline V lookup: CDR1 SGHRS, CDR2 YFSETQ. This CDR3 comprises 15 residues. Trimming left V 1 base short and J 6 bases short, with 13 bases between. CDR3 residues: CASSLRGLEAGELFF. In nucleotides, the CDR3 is TGCGCCAGCAGCTTGCGGGGATTGGAGGCCGGGGAGCTGTTTTTT.

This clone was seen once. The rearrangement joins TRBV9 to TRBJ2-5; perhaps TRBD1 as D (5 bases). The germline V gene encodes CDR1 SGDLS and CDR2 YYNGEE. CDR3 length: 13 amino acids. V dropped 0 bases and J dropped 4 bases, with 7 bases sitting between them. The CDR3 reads CASSVEGRETQYF. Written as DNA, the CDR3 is TGTGCCAGCAGCGTAGAGGGGCGAGAGACCCAGTACTTC.

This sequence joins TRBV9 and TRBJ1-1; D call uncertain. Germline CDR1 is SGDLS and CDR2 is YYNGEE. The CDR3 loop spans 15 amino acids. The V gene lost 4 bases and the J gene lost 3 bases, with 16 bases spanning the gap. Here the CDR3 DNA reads TGTGCCAGCAGCCCCGTCGGGGTTTCTTACACTGAAGCTTTCTTT. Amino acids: CASSPVGVSYTEAFF.

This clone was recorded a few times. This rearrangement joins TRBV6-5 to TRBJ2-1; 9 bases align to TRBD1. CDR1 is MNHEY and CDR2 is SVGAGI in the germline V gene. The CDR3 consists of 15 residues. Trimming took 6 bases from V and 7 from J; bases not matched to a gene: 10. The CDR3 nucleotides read TGTGCCAGCAGATCCACAGGGGGCACGGGGAATGAGCAGTTCTTC. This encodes CASRSTGGTGNEQFF.

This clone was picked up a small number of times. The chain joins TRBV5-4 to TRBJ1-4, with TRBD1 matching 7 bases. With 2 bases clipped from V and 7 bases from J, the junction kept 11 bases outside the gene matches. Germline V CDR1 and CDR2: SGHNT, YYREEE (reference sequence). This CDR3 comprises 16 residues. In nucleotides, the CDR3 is TGTGCCAGCAGCTTCCCAAGCGAAGGGGGCGGTGAAAAACTGTTTTTT. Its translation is CASSFPSEGGGEKLFF.

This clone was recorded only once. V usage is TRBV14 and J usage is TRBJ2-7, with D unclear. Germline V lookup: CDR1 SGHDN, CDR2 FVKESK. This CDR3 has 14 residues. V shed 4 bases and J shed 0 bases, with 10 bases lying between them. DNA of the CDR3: TGTGCCAGCAGCCCCACCTGGAGCTCCTACGAGCAGTACTTC. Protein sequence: CASSPTWSSYEQYF.

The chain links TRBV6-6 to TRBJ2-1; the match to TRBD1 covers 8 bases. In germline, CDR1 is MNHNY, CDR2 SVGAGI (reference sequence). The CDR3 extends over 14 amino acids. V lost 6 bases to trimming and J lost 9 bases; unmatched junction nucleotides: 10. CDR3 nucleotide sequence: TGTGCCAGCAGCTCAGGACCCAGGGGGCGTGAGCAGTTCTTC. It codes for CASSSGPRGREQFF.

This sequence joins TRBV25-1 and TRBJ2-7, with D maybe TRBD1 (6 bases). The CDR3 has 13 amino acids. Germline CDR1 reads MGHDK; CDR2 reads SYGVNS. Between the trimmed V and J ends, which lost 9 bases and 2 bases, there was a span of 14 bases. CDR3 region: CASRQDTPYEQYF. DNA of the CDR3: TGTGCCAGTAGACAGGACACTCCCTACGAGCAGTACTTC.

The CDR3 loop is CASSPAGGAGEQFF. DNA for the CDR3: TGTGCCAGTAGTCCTGCCGGGGGGGCGGGAGAGCAGTTCTTC. V gene TRBV19 combines with J gene TRBJ2-1; 8 nucleotides agree with TRBD2. This CDR3 has 14 amino acids. After removal of 5 bases from V and 10 bases from J, the junction contained 10 bases not matched to a gene. Germline V gene data show CDR1 as LNHDA and CDR2 as SQIVND (reference sequence).

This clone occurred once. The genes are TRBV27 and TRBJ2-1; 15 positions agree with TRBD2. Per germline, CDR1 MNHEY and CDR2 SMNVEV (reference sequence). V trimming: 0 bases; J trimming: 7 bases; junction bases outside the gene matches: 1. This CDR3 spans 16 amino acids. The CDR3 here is CASSLSGTSGGNEQFF. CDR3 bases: TGTGCCAGCAGTTTATCGGGGACTAGCGGGGGGAATGAGCAGTTCTTC.

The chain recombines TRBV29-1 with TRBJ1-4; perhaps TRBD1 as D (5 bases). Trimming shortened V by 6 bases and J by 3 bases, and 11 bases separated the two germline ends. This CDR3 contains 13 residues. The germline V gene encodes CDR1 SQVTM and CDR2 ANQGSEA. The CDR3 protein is CSVQGGPNEKLFF. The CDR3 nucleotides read TGCAGCGTCCAGGGAGGACCTAATGAAAAACTGTTTTTT.

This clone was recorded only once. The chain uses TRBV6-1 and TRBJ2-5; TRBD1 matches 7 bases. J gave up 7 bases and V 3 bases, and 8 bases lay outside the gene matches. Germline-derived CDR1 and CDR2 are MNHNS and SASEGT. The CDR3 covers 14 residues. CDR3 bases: TGTGCCAGCAGTGAGAAGGGGGCGGTTGCGACCCAGTACTTC. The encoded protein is CASSEKGAVATQYF.

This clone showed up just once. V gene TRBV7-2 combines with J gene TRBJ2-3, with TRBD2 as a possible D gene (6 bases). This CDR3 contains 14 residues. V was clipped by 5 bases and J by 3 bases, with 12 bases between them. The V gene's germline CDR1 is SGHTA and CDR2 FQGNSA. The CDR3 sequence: CASSRLVATDTQYF. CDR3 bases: TGTGCCAGCAGCCGACTAGTCGCTACAGATACGCAGTATTTT. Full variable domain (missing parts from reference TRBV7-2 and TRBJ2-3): GAGVSQSPSNKVTEKGKDVELRCDPISGHTALYWYRQSLGQGLEFLIYFQGNSAPDKSGLPSDRFSAERTGGSVSTLTIQRTQQEDSAVYLCASSRLVATDTQYFGPGTRLTVL.

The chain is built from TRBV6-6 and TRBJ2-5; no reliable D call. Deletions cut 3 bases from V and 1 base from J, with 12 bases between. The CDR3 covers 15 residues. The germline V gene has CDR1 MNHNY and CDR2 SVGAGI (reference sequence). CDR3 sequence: CASSYQAGVQETQYF. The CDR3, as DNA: TGTGCCAGCAGTTATCAGGCCGGCGTCCAAGAGACCCAGTACTTC.

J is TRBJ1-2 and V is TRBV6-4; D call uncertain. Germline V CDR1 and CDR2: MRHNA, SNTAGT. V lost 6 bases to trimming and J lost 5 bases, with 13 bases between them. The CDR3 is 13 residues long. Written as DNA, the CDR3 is TGTGCCAGCAGGCCCGGTGAAAAGTATGGCTACACCTTC. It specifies CASRPGEKYGYTF.